Listed below are T cell receptor beta chains from one sample, sequenced in a study of beta chain features in type 1 diabetes. The assay was immunoSEQ multiplex PCR, and TCRdb's table has in-frame clones only and misses some. The sample holds about 280,000 clones, over 14% seen once. Input material: naive CD4+ T cells from blood. These receptors all come from a man between 18 and 35 years old with type 1 diabetes. CDR3s include the opening cysteine and the closing phenylalanine or tryptophan. D genes are given only for firm matches. A row's size may be missing; if present it is once, few, many or a size class.

j_call v_call d_call clone_size cdr3_nt cdr3_aa
TRBJ1-1 TRBV7-2 - few TGTGCCAGCAGCTTCAAAAGGGGAACTGAAGCTTTCTTT CASSFKRGTEAFF
TRBJ2-3 TRBV18 - - TGTGCCAGCTCATCCTATTCGGATACGCAGTATTTT CASSSYSDTQYF
TRBJ2-3 TRBV29-1 - many TGCAGCACCGGCGACGGGGGAACAGATACGCAGTATTTT CSTGDGGTDTQYF
TRBJ2-2 TRBV5-1 - - TGCGCCAGCAGCCCAGGGCCCTACTCAAACACCGGGGAGCTGTTTTTT CASSPGPYSNTGELFF
TRBJ2-7 TRBV19 TRBD1 few TGTGCCAGTAGCATAAGGGATCCCAGGGGGTTCTCGCAGTACTTC CASSIRDPRGFSQYF
TRBJ2-7 TRBV5-1 - few TGCGCCAGCAGCTTCACCGGGAACTACGAGCAGTACTTC CASSFTGNYEQYF
TRBJ2-3 TRBV14 TRBD2 - TGTGCCAGCAGCCCATTATGGCGGGAGACTAGCACAGATACGCAGTATTTT CASSPLWRETSTDTQYF
TRBJ1-1 TRBV2 - few TGTGCCAGCACACGGCGGATGAACACTGAAGCTTTCTTT CASTRRMNTEAFF
TRBJ2-7 TRBV18 TRBD2 few TGTGCCAGCTCAGCGTCTAGCGGGGCCTACGAGCAGTACTTC CASSASSGAYEQYF
TRBJ2-3 TRBV9 - - TGTGCCAGCAGCGTAGGAACAAATCCTCTCACAGATACGCAGTATTTT CASSVGTNPLTDTQYF
TRBJ2-7 TRBV14 TRBD1 - TGTGCCAGCAGCCCCCAGGGACAGGTACTGGGCGAGCAGTACTTC CASSPQGQVLGEQYF
TRBJ1-1 TRBV7-2 - few TGTGCCAGCAGTTTTCAGGGGACGGTGAACACTGAAGCTTTCTTT CASSFQGTVNTEAFF
TRBJ1-1 TRBV18 - few TGTGCCAGCTCACCGGAGTTGAACACTGAAGCTTTCTTT CASSPELNTEAFF
TRBJ2-5 TRBV2 TRBD2 few TGTGCCAGCACCAACCGGGGGAGGGTACAGACCCAGTACTTC CASTNRGRVQTQYF
TRBJ2-7 TRBV4-1 TRBD2 - TGCGCCAGCAGCCAAGATGAAGCGGGAGGGATCGAGCAGTACTTC CASSQDEAGGIEQYF
TRBJ1-1 TRBV10-2 - few TGCGCCAGCAGTGAGCTAGACAGATTCACTGAAGCTTTCTTT CASSELDRFTEAFF
TRBJ2-2 TRBV9 TRBD2 - TGTGCCAGCGGTCGGGGGGGCTACACCGGGGAGCTGTTTTTT CASGRGGYTGELFF
TRBJ1-1 TRBV5-1 - - TGCGCCAGCAGGGAGACGGACACTGAAGCTTTCTTT CASRETDTEAFF
TRBJ2-1 TRBV7-8 - few TGTGCCAGCAGCTTTCTCGCTAGTGTCGCTGAGCAGTTCTTC CASSFLASVAEQFF
TRBJ2-1 TRBV5-1 - - TGCGCCAGCAGCTTAGGAGCCCAGTTGAGTGAGCAGTTCTTC CASSLGAQLSEQFF
TRBJ1-2 TRBV21-1 - few TGTGCCAGATCACGCCAGGGCCTCGGTGGCTACACCTTC CARSRQGLGGYTF
TRBJ2-5 TRBV5-1 - - TGCGCCAGCAGCTCCCCGGCGGGGGCGGAGACCCAGTACTTC CASSSPAGAETQYF
TRBJ2-5 TRBV27 TRBD1 few TGTGCCAGCAGTCCGACAGGGCGAGGGGAGACCCAGTACTTC CASSPTGRGETQYF
TRBJ2-7 TRBV12-5 TRBD1 few TGTGCTAGCGGGACAGGGGGCCGCGAGCAGTACTTC CASGTGGREQYF
TRBJ1-2 TRBV29-1 TRBD1 - TGCAGCGTTGAGACGACAGGGTCCTATGGCTACACCTTC CSVETTGSYGYTF
TRBJ2-3 TRBV9 TRBD2 few TGTGCCAGCAGCCCCCGGGGTAGCGGGGGGACTAGCACAGATACGCAGTATTTT CASSPRGSGGTSTDTQYF
TRBJ2-2 TRBV2 TRBD1 few TGTGCCATCAAAACGAGGGGGACAGGGGAGAACACCGGGGAGCTGTTTTTT CAIKTRGTGENTGELFF
TRBJ2-2 TRBV5-1 - - TGCGCCAGCAGCTTGGGGCACAGGGACACCGGGGAGCTGTTTTTT CASSLGHRDTGELFF
TRBJ1-2 TRBV5-1 - - TGCGCCAGCAGCTTGGCGGACACCTCGGGTGGCTACACCTTC CASSLADTSGGYTF
TRBJ2-2 TRBV5-1 TRBD1 - TGCGCCAGCAAGCAAGGGACAGGGTATGACACCGGGGAGCTGTTTTTT CASKQGTGYDTGELFF
TRBJ1-1 TRBV5-1 - few TGCGCCAGCAGCTTGGTGGCAGGGCTGGGGAACACTGAAGCTTTCTTT CASSLVAGLGNTEAFF
TRBJ2-1 TRBV2 TRBD1 - TGTGCCAGCACCGGGGTCGGACAGGGGGATGAGCAGTTCTTC CASTGVGQGDEQFF
TRBJ2-5 TRBV6-1 - - TGTGCCAGCAGCCTGGACAGTCTCCAAGAGACCCAGTACTTC CASSLDSLQETQYF
TRBJ1-1 TRBV7-2 - - TGTGCCAGCACCCTTTCGGGGGGCAGTACTGAAGCTTTCTTT CASTLSGGSTEAFF
TRBJ1-5 TRBV28 - - TGTGCCAGCAGTTTCCCCTGGGGGCATAGCAATCAGCCCCAGCATTTT CASSFPWGHSNQPQHF
TRBJ2-1 TRBV14 TRBD2 few TGTGCCAGCAGCCAGACTCGACTAGCGGGCTACAATGAGCAGTTCTTC CASSQTRLAGYNEQFF
TRBJ2-7 TRBV5-1 TRBD1 - TGCGCCAGCAGCTCGGACAGGGGTACTTACGAGCAGTACTTC CASSSDRGTYEQYF
TRBJ1-6 TRBV4-3 TRBD1 - TGCGCCAGCAGCCAAGAAAGCCACAGGGGGAATTCACCCCTCCACTTT CASSQESHRGNSPLHF
TRBJ2-7 TRBV27 - few TGTGCCAGCAACCCCCGGGGAGGGACAACGAACGAGCAGTACTTC CASNPRGGTTNEQYF
TRBJ1-6 TRBV4-3 - many TGCGCCAGCAGCCAAGCGGGGGGGTTGCCCCTCCACTTT CASSQAGGLPLHF
TRBJ2-7 TRBV2 - - TGTGCCAGCAGGGGGGACTGGAGCTCCTACGAGCAGTACTTC CASRGDWSSYEQYF
TRBJ2-5 TRBV7-6 TRBD1 few TGTGCCAGCAGCCAAAGGACAGGTGGGGAGACCCAGTACTTC CASSQRTGGETQYF
TRBJ1-2 TRBV28 TRBD1 - TGTGCCAGCAGTTCATACAGGGGGTATGGCTACACCTTC CASSSYRGYGYTF
TRBJ2-1 TRBV13 - few TGTGCCAGCAGCTTAGTGGTGGACTACTCCTACAATGAGCAGTTCTTC CASSLVVDYSYNEQFF
TRBJ1-2 TRBV30 TRBD1 - TGTGCCTGGAGCCCGGGACAGGGGTCTAACTATGGCTACACCTTC CAWSPGQGSNYGYTF
TRBJ2-1 TRBV11-2 TRBD2 - TGTGCCAGCAGCTACTACGTCGGGAGGGAGCGGGGGAACAATGAGCAGTTCTTC CASSYYVGRERGNNEQFF
TRBJ1-2 TRBV15 - few TGTGCCACCAGCAGAGATTCAGGGATCTATGGCTACACCTTC CATSRDSGIYGYTF
TRBJ2-2 TRBV19 - few TGTGCCAGTAGTATAATCGGACTGCTCACCGGGGAGCTGTTTTTT CASSIIGLLTGELFF
TRBJ1-4 TRBV28 TRBD1 few TGTGCCAGCAGGTCCCGGGACAGGGCTAATGAAAAACTGTTTTTT CASRSRDRANEKLFF
TRBJ2-7 TRBV19 - few TGTGCCAGTAGTGCGGGGAGTCGGTTGTTATACTTC CASSAGSRLLYF
TRBJ1-5 TRBV2 TRBD1 - TGTGCCAGCAGCGGACAGGGCCATAGCAATCAGCCCCAGCATTTT CASSGQGHSNQPQHF
TRBJ2-1 TRBV14 - - TGTGCCAGCAGCCCGGACTCAACGCCCTACAATGAGCAGTTCTTC CASSPDSTPYNEQFF
TRBJ2-7 TRBV19 - few TGTGCCAGTAGGATGACGGAGGGCCGGTACGAGCAGTACTTC CASRMTEGRYEQYF
TRBJ1-4 TRBV29-1 - few TGCAGCGTAACAGGGCGGGCTAATGAAAAACTGTTTTTT CSVTGRANEKLFF